Listed below are T cell receptor beta chains from one sample, sequenced in a study of glioma-infiltrating T cells. Using its own MiXCR run on the multiplex PCR reads, TCRdb lists one record per CDR3 protein. The data contain roughly 200,000 distinct CDR3 sequences, approximately 30% of them singletons. Material: glioma tissue, nonneoplastic brain tissue, or PBMCs (not recorded which). These receptors all stem from a human donor with low-grade glioma or glioblastoma, undergoing nonglioma brain surgery, or in good health (not recorded which). Each CDR3 is given with its conserved first and last residue.

V gene,CDR3 protein
TRBV27,CASRPGQGARETQYF
TRBV7-9,CASSSTSGRGHEQFF
TRBV25-1,CARRGPMNTEAFF
TRBV12-3/TRBV12-4,CASSRIRDNEQFF
TRBV20-1,CSSRVPGAGGNQPQHF
TRBV6-2/TRBV6-3,CASREDTRPKSLDEKLGF
TRBV6-5,CASSYSGISYEQYF
TRBV6-1,CASRSPGTRYNEQFF
TRBV28,CASLKGPWMEQYF
TRBV7-3,CASSLGDYYNEQFF
TRBV4-1,CASSQDKGVGSPLHF
TRBV24-1,CATGQEGYADTF
TRBV5-6,CASNFERGNQPQHF
TRBV15,CATSRDNAGTEAFF
TRBV7-2,CASSFVGGETQYF
TRBV4-1,CASSQVVLVGEPYNEQFF
TRBV6-1,CASSLTQGRETQYF
TRBV6-2/TRBV6-3,CAGSDGGRRTKNIQYF
TRBV2,CASRKPGLPLHDIGYTF
TRBV14,CASSPSRGTEAFF
TRBV28,CASSLSATGANVLTF
TRBV6-6,CASSYSSAGTQETQYF
TRBV6-1,CASSDLWGSSNEQFF
TRBV7-2,CASSLGGSLEEQYF
TRBV4-3,CASRSDGHRNTEAFF
TRBV5-4,CASSLWSSGDTTNEQFF
TRBV6-1,CASSQYALRNTEAFF
TRBV18,CASSPADFYEQYF
TRBV7-2,CASSLELGRRTGELFF
TRBV20-1,CSARRTGFSSPLHF
TRBV6-1,CASSQNSGKLFF
TRBV7-3,CASSWTGGRDSPLHF
TRBV27,CASRGLASYEQYF
TRBV2,CAGSEAVLARSYF
TRBV5-6,CASSFLEGRSTEAFF
TRBV27,CASSLSRTSGRVVRNTQYF
TRBV12-3/TRBV12-4,CASSSGGRSVYEQYF
TRBV3-1,CASSLPQGEAFF
TRBV7-9,CASSLSLLGYEQYF
TRBV7-6,CASTPSELVGTDTQYF
TRBV7-9,CATSSQPGLAGVYEQFF
TRBV4-3,CASSQGTTDTQYF
TRBV6-2/TRBV6-3,CASRPGQGSQETQYF
TRBV5-1,CASSPGLNTYGYTF
TRBV7-2,CASSATSGNEQFF
TRBV18,CASSPRDKSSYEQYF
TRBV2,CASRRLAVEITDKQYF
TRBV28,CASSLIDSNQPQHF
TRBV28,CASSVTGRGNQPQHF
TRBV19,CASVLAGNNEQFF
TRBV14,CASSRQGLYGYTF